This TCR beta chain was identified in a study of blood T cell repertoires in COVID-19. Whole-study context: Italy, Spain and the United States were the sources of the convalescent and acute COVID-19 samples. T cells, B-cell-depleted T cells, or PBMCs provided the cDNA or gDNA that served as material.

The authors' processing: How many nucleated cells were present was estimated from reference gene primer amplification. Profiled with immunoSEQ multiplex PCR; TCRdb holds only in-frame clones, not every one. V and J calls plus clone size are reproduced from that table; the DNA served to infer D and trimming. The table has under 75,000 clones, around 81% seen once; the top ten hold 28%. The ends lost 2 bases at V and 2 bases at J; junction bases unmatched: 4. CDR3 length equals 16 residues. Germline V gives CDR1 SGDLS, CDR2 YYNGEE. In its sample, this clone was seen a few times. The receptor's source is an elderly woman with active or convalescent COVID-19. The chain combines TRBV9 with TRBJ2-1, with TRBD1 matching over 10 bases. Sequenced: peripheral blood. The CDR3 sequence is CASSVRGTGAYNEQFF. As DNA, the CDR3 is TGTGCCAGCAGCGTCCGCGGGACAGGGGCCTACAATGAGCAGTTCTTC.